This T cell receptor beta chain was documented in a study of control samples from healthy donors and cancer patients. CDR1 SGHVS and CDR2 FQNEAQ come from the germline V gene. The ends were cut back, 0 bases at V and 5 bases at J, with 7 bases in the middle. CDR3 size: 13 residues. About this clone itself: Distinct nucleotide sequences in the sample also encode this CDR3.

Clones were sequenced by immunoSEQ multiplex PCR, and TCRdb holds only the in-frame ones, with some missing. The sample lists around 70,000 clones, around 80% occurring once. The material sequenced was blood. This sequence joins TRBV7-8 and TRBJ2-5; possibly TRBD1 for D (5 bases). The TCR was taken from a man aged 55-75 years in good health. CDR3: CASSLARVETQYF. The CDR3 nucleotides read TGTGCCAGCAGCTTAGCCAGGGTCGAGACCCAGTACTTC.